This T cell receptor beta chain stems from a study of spatial heterogeneity in lung cancer. Of note for this clonotype: Its antigen is as yet unknown.

TCRdb fed the 5' RACE reads into MiXCR, producing one record per CDR3 protein. Of 95,000 or so distinct CDR3 sequences listed, approximately 8.2% were seen once; the top ten hold about 7%. As to time point: sample taken at primary tumor resection. Extraction of whole RNA from tumor, nontumor lung or frozen PBMC preceded unsorted sequencing. Study outcomes and limitations: Whereas they appeared in blood less at follow-up, ubiquitous expanded tumor TCRs appeared there more at resection.

This CDR3 region has 13 residues. V was shortened by 0 bases and J by 8 bases, with 8 bases between the two germline ends. The germline gives CDR1 LNHNV, CDR2 YYDKDF (reference sequence). This specimen consisted of PBMCs, obtained at surgery. This chain uses TRBV15 with TRBJ2-1; no firm D call. This TCR derives from a male donor with early-stage non-small cell lung cancer. CDR3 sequence reads: CATSRDLDDEQFF. In DNA, the CDR3 is TGTGCCACCAGCAGAGATTTGGATGATGAGCAGTTCTTC.